This is a list of T cell receptor beta chains from one sample in a study of persistence of HIV-infected CD4 T cells. Generated by immunoSEQ multiplex PCR, the TCRdb table keeps only in-frame clones and is missing some. This sample has approximately 30,000 clones, with about 81% found just once. Their specific antigens are unknown. Source: CD4+ T cells sorted from PBMCs after roughly 20-hour stimulation, taken from a patient who received antiretroviral therapy. The receptors shown here come from an adult woman with HIV who was CMV-seropositive. Each CDR3 is given with its conserved first and last residue. Fields, in order: CDR3 protein, CDR3 DNA, J gene, D gene, V gene, clone size. The D gene is left open where the match is weak. Rows give clone size only sometimes, using once, few, many, or a class for an expanded clone.

CDR3 protein: CASSPIQGGYTF
CDR3 DNA: TGTGCCAGCAGCCCAATTCAGGGAGGGTACACCTTC
J gene: TRBJ1-2
D gene: .
V gene: TRBV3-1/TRBV3-2
clone size: .

CDR3 protein: CASSGGGAEDNYGYTF
CDR3 DNA: TGTGCCAGCAGTGGTGGGGGGGCGGAAGATAACTATGGCTACACCTTC
J gene: TRBJ1-2
D gene: .
V gene: TRBV25-1
clone size: .

CDR3 protein: CASSQKIPRGGSPLHF
CDR3 DNA: TGTGCCAGCAGCCAAAAGATCCCCAGGGGAGGTTCACCCCTCCACTTT
J gene: TRBJ1-6
D gene: .
V gene: TRBV14
clone size: once

CDR3 protein: CASSTPSTASTDTQYF
CDR3 DNA: TGTGCCAGCAGTACCCCCAGCACAGCTAGCACAGATACGCAGTATTTT
J gene: TRBJ2-3
D gene: .
V gene: TRBV2
clone size: .

CDR3 protein: CSVRTDSNYGYTF
CDR3 DNA: TGCAGCGTCAGGACAGACTCTAACTATGGCTACACCTTC
J gene: TRBJ1-2
D gene: .
V gene: TRBV29-1
clone size: .

CDR3 protein: CASSLITTLRGNTEAFF
CDR3 DNA: TGTGCCAGCAGTTTAATAACAACTCTCCGGGGGAACACTGAAGCTTTCTTT
J gene: TRBJ1-1
D gene: .
V gene: TRBV27
clone size: medium-sized

CDR3 protein: CAISESQGDTEAFF
CDR3 DNA: TGTGCCATCAGTGAGTCTCAGGGGGACACTGAAGCTTTCTTT
J gene: TRBJ1-1
D gene: TRBD1
V gene: TRBV10-3
clone size: .

CDR3 protein: CASSSLGGANTEAFF
CDR3 DNA: TGTGCCAGCAGCTCCCTAGGGGGGGCGAACACTGAAGCTTTCTTT
J gene: TRBJ1-1
D gene: .
V gene: TRBV7-8
clone size: .

CDR3 protein: CASSSPDRGPALDTGAFF
CDR3 DNA: TGTGCCAGCAGCTCACCGGACAGGGGGCCTGCCCTCGACACTGGAGCTTTCTTT
J gene: TRBJ1-1
D gene: TRBD1
V gene: TRBV5-6
clone size: .

CDR3 protein: CASSDKETQYF
CDR3 DNA: TGTGCCAGCAGCGATAAAGAGACCCAGTACTTC
J gene: TRBJ2-5
D gene: .
V gene: TRBV6-2/TRBV6-3
clone size: .

CDR3 protein: CASSWQGGSGANVLTF
CDR3 DNA: TGTGCCAGCAGCTGGCAGGGGGGCTCTGGGGCCAACGTCCTGACTTTC
J gene: TRBJ2-6
D gene: .
V gene: TRBV3-1/TRBV3-2
clone size: .

CDR3 protein: CASSSPGARKGLSGYTF
CDR3 DNA: TGTGCCAGCAGCTCCCCCGGCGCCCGAAAAGGGCTTAGTGGCTACACCTTC
J gene: TRBJ1-2
D gene: .
V gene: TRBV7-9
clone size: medium-sized

CDR3 protein: CASSRRQGSLETQYF
CDR3 DNA: TGTGCCAGCAGCCGCCGACAGGGGTCGTTGGAGACCCAGTACTTC
J gene: TRBJ2-5
D gene: TRBD1
V gene: TRBV14
clone size: .

CDR3 protein: CASSEKGTVEAFF
CDR3 DNA: TGTGCCAGCAGCGAGAAGGGGACAGTAGAAGCTTTCTTT
J gene: TRBJ1-1
D gene: TRBD1
V gene: TRBV27
clone size: .

CDR3 protein: CASSLEGGHLPYEQYF
CDR3 DNA: TGTGCCAGCAGCTTAGAGGGGGGACATCTACCCTACGAGCAGTACTTC
J gene: TRBJ2-7
D gene: .
V gene: TRBV11-3
clone size: .

CDR3 protein: CASSLDVGIQYF
CDR3 DNA: TGCGCCAGCAGCTTGGACGTGGGCATTCAGTACTTC
J gene: TRBJ2-4
D gene: .
V gene: TRBV5-1
clone size: once

CDR3 protein: CASSSQRDGYTF
CDR3 DNA: TGTGCCAGCTCATCACAGAGGGATGGCTACACCTTC
J gene: TRBJ1-2
D gene: .
V gene: TRBV18
clone size: .

CDR3 protein: CASSSTGVAEAFF
CDR3 DNA: TGTGCCAGCAGCTCCACAGGGGTGGCTGAAGCTTTCTTT
J gene: TRBJ1-1
D gene: TRBD1
V gene: TRBV5-6
clone size: .

CDR3 protein: CASSPQRANTEAFF
CDR3 DNA: TGTGCCAGCTCACCACAGCGGGCGAACACTGAAGCTTTCTTT
J gene: TRBJ1-1
D gene: .
V gene: TRBV18
clone size: .

CDR3 protein: CASSVGQVNDEQYF
CDR3 DNA: TGCGCCAGCAGCGTCGGACAGGTCAATGACGAGCAGTACTTC
J gene: TRBJ2-7
D gene: TRBD1
V gene: TRBV5-1
clone size: .

CDR3 protein: CSVRGTVEATGELFF
CDR3 DNA: TGCAGCGTCCGGGGGACAGTGGAGGCCACCGGGGAGCTGTTTTTT
J gene: TRBJ2-2
D gene: .
V gene: TRBV29-1
clone size: .

CDR3 protein: CASSKGDSGQEPYNSPLHF
CDR3 DNA: TGTGCCAGCAGCAAAGGTGATTCGGGACAGGAGCCTTATAATTCACCCCTCCACTTT
J gene: TRBJ1-6
D gene: .
V gene: TRBV21-1
clone size: .

CDR3 protein: CASSLVGGLDTEAFF
CDR3 DNA: TGCGCCAGCAGCTTGGTTGGGGGGTTGGACACTGAAGCTTTCTTT
J gene: TRBJ1-1
D gene: .
V gene: TRBV5-1
clone size: .

CDR3 protein: CASRRVGFLGTEAFF
CDR3 DNA: TGTGCCAGCAGACGAGTAGGGTTCCTTGGCACTGAAGCTTTCTTT
J gene: TRBJ1-1
D gene: .
V gene: TRBV27
clone size: .

CDR3 protein: CATSDTGMSRNEQFF
CDR3 DNA: TGTGCCACCAGTGATACAGGGATGTCCCGCAATGAGCAGTTCTTC
J gene: TRBJ2-1
D gene: .
V gene: TRBV24-1
clone size: .

CDR3 protein: CASSLSAATYEQYF
CDR3 DNA: TGTGCCAGCAGCTTAAGCGCAGCGACCTACGAGCAGTACTTC
J gene: TRBJ2-7
D gene: .
V gene: TRBV7-9
clone size: .

CDR3 protein: CASSGNGLNQPQHF
CDR3 DNA: TGTGCCAGCAGTGGGAACGGACTCAATCAGCCCCAGCATTTT
J gene: TRBJ1-5
D gene: .
V gene: TRBV2
clone size: .

CDR3 protein: CASSPTVRAFDYGYTF
CDR3 DNA: TGTGCCAGCAGCCCCACTGTCCGGGCATTCGACTATGGCTACACCTTC
J gene: TRBJ1-2
D gene: .
V gene: TRBV3-1/TRBV3-2
clone size: .

CDR3 protein: CASNFGGRDEQYF
CDR3 DNA: TGTGCCAGCAACTTCGGGGGAAGGGACGAGCAGTACTTC
J gene: TRBJ2-7
D gene: .
V gene: TRBV7-2
clone size: .

CDR3 protein: CSARSGTGPDTQYF
CDR3 DNA: TGCAGCGCTCGATCCGGGACAGGGCCAGATACGCAGTATTTT
J gene: TRBJ2-3
D gene: TRBD1
V gene: TRBV29-1
clone size: .

CDR3 protein: CASSLASESQTQYF
CDR3 DNA: TGTGCCAGCAGCTTAGCGTCAGAAAGTCAGACCCAGTACTTC
J gene: TRBJ2-5
D gene: .
V gene: TRBV7-8
clone size: few

CDR3 protein: CASSFRTGGTEAFF
CDR3 DNA: TGTGCCAGCAGTTTCAGGACAGGGGGCACTGAAGCTTTCTTT
J gene: TRBJ1-1
D gene: TRBD1
V gene: TRBV6-5
clone size: few